This entry lists 30 T cell receptor beta chains sequenced from one sample in a study of T cells in localized non-small cell lung cancer. Only in-frame clones appear in the TCRdb table, and some are missing; sequencing was by immunoSEQ multiplex PCR. The sample carries around 92,000 clones, approximately 90% recorded once. The source was PBMCs, collected before any cancer treatment. The origin of the receptors is a woman aged 35-70 years with stage II squamous cell lung carcinoma.

CDR3 region: CASREGRTDTQYF. For the CDR3, the DNA is TGTGCCAGCAGAGAGGGTCGCACAGATACGCAGTATTTT. The V call is TRBV2, the J call TRBJ2-3; TRBD2 is a possible D gene (5 bases). The V gene lost 6 bases and the J gene lost 1 base, with 8 bases spanning the gap. This CDR3 is built from 13 residues. CDR1 is SNHLY, CDR2 FYNNEI, per germline.

This chain joins TRBV6-5 and TRBJ2-7; TRBD1 matches at 7 bases. Germline V gives CDR1 MNHEY, CDR2 SVGAGI. V gave up 5 bases and J gave up 2 bases; unmatched junction bases: 6. The CDR3 consists of 14 residues. CDR3 in DNA: TGTGCCAGCAGTCCCGGGGACAGTACCTACGAGCAGTACTTC. Translation gives CASSPGDSTYEQYF.

In this sample, this clone turned up once. The chain recombines TRBV28 with TRBJ1-4; D is ambiguous. CDR3 size: 13 residues. Trimming left V 6 bases short and J 7 bases short, with 12 bases between. CDR1 MDHEN and CDR2 SYDVKM come from the germline V gene. The CDR3 nucleotides read TGTGCCAGCAGAAAGACCGCTGGTGAAAAACTGTTTTTT. Encoded protein: CASRKTAGEKLFF.

The V gene is TRBV5-5, the J gene TRBJ2-7; D not certain. This CDR3 comprises 14 residues. Per the germline V gene, CDR1 is SGHKS and CDR2 is YYEKEE (reference sequence). V lost 0 bases and J lost 4, with 11 bases in between. This CDR3 reads CASSLEPKRYEQYF. The CDR3 coding sequence is TGTGCCAGCAGCTTGGAACCCAAGAGGTACGAGCAGTACTTC.

The chain uses TRBV11-2 and TRBJ1-5; D possibly corresponds to TRBD1 (5 bases). V was trimmed by 4 bases and J by 4 bases, leaving 8 bases between them. The CDR3 consists of 13 residues. In germline, CDR1 is SGHAT, CDR2 FQNNGV. The CDR3, as DNA: TGTGCCAGCAGCTCAGGGTTAAATCAGCCCCAGCATTTT. Translating it yields CASSSGLNQPQHF. Complete variable domain (other parts from reference TRBV11-2 and TRBJ1-5): EAGVAQSPRYKIIEKRQSVAFWCNPISGHATLYWYQQILGQGPKLLIQFQNNGVVDDSQLPKDRFSAERLKGVDSTLKIQPAKLEDSAVYLCASSSGLNQPQHFGDGTRLSIL.

This sequence joins TRBV18 and TRBJ1-2, with D unclear. The V and J ends lost 4 bases and 8 bases respectively, with 8 bases between them. CDR3 size: 11 residues. Germline-derived CDR1 and CDR2 are KGHSH and LQKENI. CDR3 in DNA: TGTGCCAGCTCACAGGAGGTAGGCTACACCTTC. This translates into CASSQEVGYTF.

The rearrangement joins TRBV11-2 to TRBJ2-1; 8 nucleotides line up with TRBD2. Trimming cost V 5 bases and J 8 bases; bases outside gene matches: 5. The germline V gene has CDR1 SGHAT and CDR2 FQNNGV. CDR3 length: 13 residues. The CDR3 sequence is CASSHPGGYEQFF. In nucleotides, the CDR3 is TGTGCCAGCAGCCACCCGGGAGGGTATGAGCAGTTCTTC.

This chain links TRBV6-1 with TRBJ1-6; possibly TRBD1 for D (5 bases). The V gene lost 3 bases and the J gene lost 6 bases, with 15 bases spanning the gap. CDR3 length: 16 residues. CDR1 MNHNS and CDR2 SASEGT come from the germline V gene. CDR3 amino acids: CASSDVPQAGNSPLHF. CDR3 in DNA: TGTGCCAGCAGTGATGTCCCACAGGCGGGTAATTCACCCCTCCACTTT.

This chain joins TRBV5-1 and TRBJ1-5; D not certain. This CDR3 region has 11 residues. CDR1 is SGHRS, CDR2 YFSETQ, per germline. Between the trimmed V and J ends, which lost 4 bases and 7 bases, there was a span of 6 bases. CDR3 in amino acids: CASSRWQPQHF. The CDR3 DNA is TGCGCCAGCAGCCGGTGGCAGCCCCAGCATTTT.

The J gene is TRBJ2-2, the V gene TRBV10-2, with D perhaps matching TRBD1 (6 bases). V was clipped by 7 bases and J by 6 bases, with 9 bases between them. CDR3 length: 12 residues. The V gene's germline CDR1 is WSHSY and CDR2 SAAADI. CDR3 nucleotide sequence: TGCGCCAGCATACAGGGTCCCGGGGAGCTGTTTTTT. Encoded protein: CASIQGPGELFF.

This chain connects TRBV5-6 to TRBJ1-2, with D hard to call. V lost 3 bases, J lost 2 bases, and 11 bases lay in between. Germline CDR1 is SGHDT and CDR2 is YYEEEE. This CDR3 comprises 14 residues. CDR3 sequence reads: CASSSDLPNYGYTF. CDR3 in DNA: TGTGCCAGCAGCTCGGACCTTCCCAACTATGGCTACACCTTC.

This clone has just a few counts. The chain has TRBV28 and TRBJ1-2; weak D call: TRBD1 (6 bases). The V end was cut by 6 bases, the J end by 7 bases, with 15 bases between. The CDR3 extends over 13 amino acids. CDR1 and CDR2 from the germline V gene are MDHEN and SYDVKM. The CDR3 DNA reads TGTGCCAGCAGAACCACAGGGAGTGGTGGCTACACCTTC. Its translation: CASRTTGSGGYTF.

This chain links TRBV5-8 with TRBJ2-1; D possibly corresponds to TRBD1 (5 bases). Trimming removed 0 bases from V and 5 bases from J, with 12 bases in between. This CDR3 comprises 15 residues. Germline lookup yields CDR1 SGHTS and CDR2 YDEGEE. The CDR3 here is CASSLAAGFNNEQFF. The CDR3 DNA is TGTGCCAGCAGCTTGGCGGCAGGGTTTAACAATGAGCAGTTCTTC.

This clone was seen at least ten times. V usage is TRBV29-1 and J usage is TRBJ1-1, with D tentatively TRBD1 (6 bases). Germline V gene data show CDR1 as SQVTM and CDR2 as ANQGSEA. Trimming left V 6 bases short and J 5 bases short, with 19 bases between. This CDR3 has 14 residues. CDR3: CSVPNPGGGTEAFF. The CDR3 bases are TGCAGCGTCCCCAACCCCGGGGGCGGAACTGAAGCTTTCTTT.

The genes are TRBV14 and TRBJ1-2; 7 bases line up with TRBD1. Germline assignment: CDR1 SGHDN and CDR2 FVKESK. This CDR3 is 12 amino acids long. The V gene end was trimmed by 5 bases and the J gene end by 4 bases; junction bases not matched to a gene: 1. CDR3 in amino acids: CASSGDSYGYTF. CDR3 nucleotide sequence: TGTGCCAGCAGCGGGGACAGCTATGGCTACACCTTC.

The J gene is TRBJ2-1, the V gene TRBV10-1; D remains unclear. V was cut by 2 bases and J by 8 bases, with 4 bases left in between. Germline V lookup: CDR1 WNHNN, CDR2 SYGVQD (reference sequence). The CDR3 runs to 11 residues. The CDR3 sequence is CASSERDEQFF. In DNA, the CDR3 is TGCGCCAGCAGTGAGAGGGATGAGCAGTTCTTC.

CDR3 nucleotides: TGCGCCAGCAGCCATAAGATGGAGGCCGGGCAGCCCCAGCATTTT. Translating it yields CASSHKMEAGQPQHF. The gene calls are TRBV4-1 and TRBJ1-5; D uncertain. With 3 bases removed from V and 7 bases from J, the gap between germline ends came to 16 bases. There are 15 residues in the CDR3. Germline V CDR1 and CDR2: MGHRA, YSYEKL.

V usage is TRBV28 and J usage is TRBJ2-6, with 7 bases fitting TRBD1. This CDR3 has 18 residues. Looked up from germline, CDR1 is MDHEN and CDR2 is SYDVKM. J lost 4 bases, V lost 3 bases, and 12 bases had no gene match. CDR3 loop: CASSLLGQAPSGANVLTF. In nucleotides, the CDR3 is TGTGCCAGCAGTTTGTTAGGACAGGCCCCCTCCGGGGCCAACGTCCTGACTTTC.

The chain uses TRBV7-2 and TRBJ2-1; possibly TRBD1 or TRBD2 for D (5 bases each). The CDR3 spans 12 residues. V shed 5 bases and J shed 8 bases, with 10 bases lying between them. Germline CDR1 and CDR2: SGHTA and FQGNSA. The CDR3: CASSLGPYEQFF. CDR3 nucleotides: TGTGCCAGCAGCCTGGGACCCTATGAGCAGTTCTTC.

The chain joins TRBV5-1 to TRBJ1-1; no reliable D call. Looked up from germline, CDR1 is SGHRS and CDR2 is YFSETQ. CDR3 length equals 13 residues. The germline V and J ends were trimmed by 5 bases and 2 bases, with 10 bases remaining between them. CDR3 residues: CASSGEGNTEAFF. CDR3 nucleotide sequence: TGCGCCAGCAGTGGCGAGGGAAACACTGAAGCTTTCTTT.

In this sample, this clone turned up once. The V and J genes are TRBV10-3 and TRBJ1-1; D gene uncertain. Germline CDR1 ENHRY, CDR2 SYGVKD. The CDR3 length is 13 residues. Trimming took off 6 bases at V and 3 bases at J, with 11 bases between the two ends. The CDR3 sequence is CAIRVFKDTEAFF. The DNA of the CDR3 is TGTGCCATCAGGGTTTTTAAGGACACTGAAGCTTTCTTT.

This chain uses TRBV25-1 with TRBJ2-6, with 10 bases lining up with TRBD1. J was trimmed by 0 bases and V by 6 bases; bases with no gene match: 5. Per germline, CDR1 MGHDK and CDR2 SYGVNS. This CDR3 spans 17 amino acids. The CDR3 here is CASRGDRGHSGANVLTF. The CDR3 DNA reads as TGTGCCAGCAGGGGGGACAGGGGTCACTCTGGGGCCAACGTCCTGACTTTC.

The rearrangement joins TRBV6-5 to TRBJ1-5; D not certain. This CDR3 comprises 12 residues. Trimming took 6 bases from V and 4 from J, leaving 7 bases between them. Germline lookup yields CDR1 MNHEY and CDR2 SVGAGI. CDR3 in DNA: TGTGCCAGCAGCCGACCTAATCAGCCCCAGCATTTT. As protein: CASSRPNQPQHF.

The CDR3 DNA is TGTGCCAGCAGCTTAGAAGGGGGTGGCGGCTACACCTTC. Translated, it gives CASSLEGGGGYTF. This chain joins TRBV7-9 and TRBJ1-2, with D possibly matching TRBD1 (6 bases). The V gene's germline CDR1 is SEHNR and CDR2 FQNEAQ (reference sequence). The CDR3 sequence is 13 residues long. Deletions cut 1 base from V and 8 bases from J, with 11 bases between.

This chain uses TRBV7-6 with TRBJ2-1; 11 nucleotides agree with TRBD2. CDR1 is SGHVS, CDR2 FNYEAQ, per germline. This CDR3 contains 12 residues. The junction had 4 bases not matched to a gene; V was cut back by 5 bases and J by 13 bases. CDR3 loop: CASSPSGRPQFF. The DNA of the CDR3 is TGTGCCAGCAGCCCTAGCGGGAGGCCCCAGTTCTTC.

V is TRBV5-6 and J is TRBJ2-1; D is uncertain. V was cut by 4 bases and J by 9 bases, with 23 bases left in between. Germline CDR1 reads SGHDT; CDR2 reads YYEEEE. The CDR3 totals 16 residues. CDR3 nucleotides: TGTGCCAGCAGCCCCCTGGGTCCAAGGCAACAAAGTGAGCAGTTCTTC. Its protein is CASSPLGPRQQSEQFF.

The chain employs TRBV28 and TRBJ2-7; D is undetermined. Germline CDR1 and CDR2: MDHEN and SYDVKM. The CDR3 has 13 amino acids. Trimming stripped 3 bases from V and 4 bases from J, with 10 bases between. Written as DNA, the CDR3 is TGTGCCAGCAGTTTGCGGATCGGGTACGAGCAGTACTTC. This gives the protein CASSLRIGYEQYF.

The gene calls are TRBV5-1 and TRBJ2-5; D remains unclear. The CDR3 runs 12 residues. The germline V and J ends were trimmed by 4 bases and 0 bases, with 4 bases remaining between them. Germline CDR1 is SGHRS and CDR2 is YFSETQ. The CDR3 DNA sequence: TGCGCCAGCAGCCAGTACCAAGAGACCCAGTACTTC. This translates into CASSQYQETQYF.

The chain combines TRBV11-2 with TRBJ2-5, with 16 bases that match TRBD2. Trimming removed 5 bases from V and 2 bases from J; junction bases left unmatched: 5. Per germline, CDR1 SGHAT and CDR2 FQNNGV. CDR3 length equals 17 residues. CDR3 loop: CASSVGTSGGAQETQYF. Written as DNA, the CDR3 is TGTGCCAGCAGCGTAGGGACTAGCGGGGGGGCGCAAGAGACCCAGTACTTC.

The V call is TRBV9, the J call TRBJ2-3, with D possibly TRBD2 on 5 matching bases. Germline loops: CDR1 SGDLS, CDR2 YYNGEE. There are 16 residues in the CDR3. Between the trimmed V and J ends, which lost 0 bases and 2 bases, there was a span of 13 bases. CDR3: CASSVAVRESTDTQYF. The CDR3 DNA reads TGTGCCAGCAGCGTAGCTGTGAGGGAATCCACAGATACGCAGTATTTT.